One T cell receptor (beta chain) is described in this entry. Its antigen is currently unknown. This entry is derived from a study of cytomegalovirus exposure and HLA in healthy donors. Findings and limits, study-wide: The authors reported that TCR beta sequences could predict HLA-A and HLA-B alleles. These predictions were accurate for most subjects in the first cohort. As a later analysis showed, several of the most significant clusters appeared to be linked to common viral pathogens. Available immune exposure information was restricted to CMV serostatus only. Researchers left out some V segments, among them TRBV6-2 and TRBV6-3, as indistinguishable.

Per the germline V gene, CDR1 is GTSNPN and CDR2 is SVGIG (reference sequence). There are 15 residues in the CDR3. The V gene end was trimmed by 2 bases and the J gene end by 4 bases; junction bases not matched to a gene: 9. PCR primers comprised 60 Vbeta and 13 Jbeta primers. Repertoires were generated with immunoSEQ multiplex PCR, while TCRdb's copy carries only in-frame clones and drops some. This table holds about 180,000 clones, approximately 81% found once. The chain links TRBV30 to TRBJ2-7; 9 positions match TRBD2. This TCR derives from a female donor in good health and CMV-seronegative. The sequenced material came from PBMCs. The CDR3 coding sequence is TGTGCCTGGAGTACAAGGACTAGCGTTCGGTACGAGCAGTACTTC. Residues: CAWSTRTSVRYEQYF.